One and the same sample provided the 22 T cell receptor beta chains below, sequenced in a study of metastatic and nonmetastatic thyroid tumors. Each patient went into thyroid surgery without having received any treatment. TCRdb re-called the PCR reads with MiXCR. The profile shows roughly 39,000 clones, more than 45% of them singletons. The sample taken for sequencing was tumor tissue. These receptors were taken from a male donor with papillary thyroid cancer or a benign thyroid nodule (not recorded which). Some clones in this sample may be carry-over from other donors' samples.

By share, this clone ranks as medium-sized. This chain links TRBV20-1 with TRBJ1-1; 8 bases line up with TRBD1. The CDR3 consists of 15 residues. Trimming cost V 0 bases and J 1 base; bases outside gene matches: 4. Per germline, CDR1 DFQATT and CDR2 SNEGSKA (reference sequence). CDR3 sequence (DNA): TGCAGTGCTAGAGATATAGGACAGGGGAACACTGAAGCTTTCTTT. Translation: CSARDIGQGNTEAFF.

This clone was counted only a few times. The J gene is TRBJ2-5, the V gene TRBV6-9; tentative D call: TRBD2 (6 bases). Germline V gene lookup returns CDR1 MNHGY and CDR2 SVAAGI. This CDR3 region has 12 residues. The V end was cut by 3 bases, the J end by 9 bases, with 11 bases between. Here the CDR3 DNA reads TGTGCCAGCAGTTACAGGAGGGGACCCCAGTACTTC. Translating it yields CASSYRRGPQYF.

The rearrangement uses TRBV30 and TRBJ2-6, with D tentatively TRBD1 or TRBD2 (6 bases each). Trimming left V 3 bases short and J 2 bases short, with 11 bases between. Germline CDR1 is GTSNPN and CDR2 is SVGIG (reference sequence). CDR3 size: 15 residues. The CDR3 nucleotides read TGTGCCTGGAGATTCGGGGGCCCTGGGGCCAACGTCCTGACTTTC. Translated, it gives CAWRFGGPGANVLTF.

J is TRBJ1-1 and V is TRBV3-1; 7 bases are a match to TRBD1. CDR1 and CDR2 from the germline V gene are LGHDT and YNNKEL (reference sequence). The J segment lost 5 bases and the V segment lost 6 bases, leaving 9 bases of the junction unmatched. The CDR3 extends over 14 amino acids. The DNA of the CDR3 is TGTGCCAGCAGTTGGGGACAGTCTGGGACTGAAGCTTTCTTT. Protein product: CASSWGQSGTEAFF.

The chain combines TRBV6-1 with TRBJ1-1; D gene ambiguous. With 5 bases removed from V and 8 bases from J, the gap between germline ends came to 9 bases. The CDR3 consists of 11 residues. CDR1 and CDR2 from the germline V gene are MNHNS and SASEGT. Here the CDR3 reads CASSTAREAFF. CDR3 nucleotides: TGTGCCAGCAGTACGGCGCGGGAAGCTTTCTTT.

V usage is TRBV4-1 and J usage is TRBJ2-2; D gene uncertain. Deletions cut 0 bases from V and 16 bases from J, with 15 bases between. The CDR3 is 13 residues long. In germline, CDR1 is MGHRA, CDR2 YSYEKL. The CDR3 sequence: CASSQDRRSAEFF. The CDR3 DNA reads as TGCGCCAGCAGCCAAGATAGGCGCTCGGCGGAGTTTTTT.

The gene calls are TRBV6-5 and TRBJ2-3; the match to TRBD2 covers 7 bases. From germline, CDR1 is MNHEY and CDR2 SVGAGI. CDR3 length: 14 residues. J gave up 3 bases and V 4 bases, and 4 bases lay outside the gene matches. The chain's CDR3 is CASSWREMTDTQYF. As DNA, the CDR3 is TGTGCCAGCAGTTGGCGGGAGATGACAGATACGCAGTATTTT.

The chain is built from TRBV6-1 and TRBJ1-2, with TRBD1 matching 7 bases. The CDR3 contains 14 residues. Germline V gene lookup returns CDR1 MNHNS and CDR2 SASEGT. V trimming: 7 bases; J trimming: 4 bases; junction bases outside the gene matches: 9. The CDR3 DNA reads TGTGCCAGCAAAATTCTCGACAGGGTCTATGGCTACACCTTC. It specifies CASKILDRVYGYTF.

The genes are TRBV6-1 and TRBJ1-3; unclear D gene. CDR1 is MNHNS, CDR2 SASEGT, per germline. V was shortened by 2 bases and J by 4 bases, with 12 bases between the two germline ends. The CDR3 loop spans 15 amino acids. Here the CDR3 DNA reads TGTGCCAGCAGTGAAAGAACCACGGGGGGAAACACCATATATTTT. Encoded protein: CASSERTTGGNTIYF.

The gene calls are TRBV11-2 and TRBJ1-1; 8 bases are shared with TRBD1. The CDR3 runs 15 residues. Germline V CDR1 and CDR2: SGHAT, FQNNGV. After removal of 5 bases from V and 1 base from J, the junction contained 6 bases not matched to a gene. The CDR3 sequence: CASSLLTGENTEAFF. CDR3 sequence (DNA): TGTGCCAGCAGCCTCCTGACAGGGGAGAACACTGAAGCTTTCTTT.

V usage is TRBV19 and J usage is TRBJ2-7; the match to TRBD2 covers 7 bases. The germline gives CDR1 LNHDA, CDR2 SQIVND (reference sequence). The CDR3 loop spans 16 amino acids. J gave up 4 bases and V 3 bases, and 12 bases lay outside the gene matches. Here the CDR3 reads CASSISSPGGGYEQYF. The CDR3 nucleotides read TGTGCCAGTAGTATCTCCTCACCGGGGGGTGGATACGAGCAGTACTTC.

This rearrangement joins TRBV19 to TRBJ2-7; a possible D gene is TRBD1 (6 bases). The CDR3 length is 14 residues. The germline V gene encodes CDR1 LNHDA and CDR2 SQIVND (reference sequence). Trimming took 1 base from V and 5 from J, leaving 12 bases between them. CDR3 sequence: CASSIGGGRNEQYF. The CDR3 bases are TGTGCCAGTAGTATAGGAGGGGGTCGAAACGAGCAGTACTTC.

This clone has more than one count but fewer than ten. The CDR3 bases are TGTGCCAGCAGCTTTCAAGGACAGGGGGACACTGAAGCTTTCTTT. As protein: CASSFQGQGDTEAFF. The V and J genes are TRBV7-2 and TRBJ1-1; 10 nucleotides match TRBD1. The CDR3 runs 15 residues. The germline V gene encodes CDR1 SGHTA and CDR2 FQGNSA. Trimming took 3 bases from V and 3 from J; bases not matched to a gene: 4.

J is TRBJ1-2 and V is TRBV18, with TRBD1 matching over 7 bases. Trimming cost V 3 bases and J 8 bases; bases outside gene matches: 12. The CDR3 has 15 residues. Germline V lookup: CDR1 KGHSH, CDR2 LQKENI. The CDR3 coding sequence is TGTGCCAGCTCACCCGGACCGACAGGGATCGCCGGCTACACCTTC. The encoded protein is CASSPGPTGIAGYTF.

In its sample, this clone was seen many times. The chain links TRBV30 to TRBJ2-7; 7 positions match TRBD1. Per germline, CDR1 GTSNPN and CDR2 SVGIG (reference sequence). The trim removed 3 bases at V and 4 bases at J, leaving 18 bases unmatched. The CDR3 extends over 17 amino acids. The CDR3 DNA follows: TGTGCCTGGAGCGCCCCTGGACAGGCGGAATTTTCATACGAGCAGTACTTC. It specifies CAWSAPGQAEFSYEQYF.

The chain carries TRBV6-9 and TRBJ2-7; D possibly matches TRBD1 or TRBD2 (5 bases each). V was trimmed by 2 bases and J by 1 base, leaving 9 bases between them. Germline values: CDR1 MNHGY, CDR2 SVAAGI. The CDR3 is 14 amino acids. CDR3 in DNA: TGTGCCAGCAGTTATGGGACCGCGTCCTACGAGCAGTACTTC. This sequence encodes CASSYGTASYEQYF.

This rearrangement joins TRBV7-9 to TRBJ2-1; D unresolved. The CDR3 runs 14 residues. Between the trimmed V and J ends, which lost 4 bases and 9 bases, there was a span of 16 bases. In germline, CDR1 is SEHNR, CDR2 FQNEAQ (reference sequence). CDR3 amino acids: CASSSERAEGEQFF. The CDR3 DNA reads TGTGCCAGCAGCTCAGAACGTGCGGAAGGTGAGCAGTTCTTC.

This clone occurred once. The V gene is TRBV5-6, the J gene TRBJ1-6; D gene ambiguous. The CDR3 totals 12 residues. In germline, CDR1 is SGHDT, CDR2 YYEEEE. Trimming pared 1 base from V and 10 bases from J, leaving 6 bases between. The CDR3 here is CASSLRASPLHF. DNA for the CDR3: TGTGCCAGCAGCTTGAGGGCCTCACCCCTCCACTTT.

J is TRBJ2-2 and V is TRBV5-1; TRBD1 might be the D (5 bases). V gave up 4 bases and J gave up 4 bases, with 11 bases separating them. CDR3 length equals 14 residues. Germline V lookup: CDR1 SGHRS, CDR2 YFSETQ. As DNA, the CDR3 is TGCGCCAGCAGCCAGTCCAGGGTCACCGGGGAGCTGTTTTTT. It codes for CASSQSRVTGELFF.

The chain employs TRBV11-3 and TRBJ2-2; D unclear. The CDR3 runs to 15 residues. Trimming cost V 0 bases and J 5 bases, with 10 bases left between them. Germline V CDR1 and CDR2: SGHNT, YENEEA. The CDR3 loop is CASSLEGLETGELFF. CDR3 in DNA: TGTGCCAGCAGCTTAGAGGGCCTTGAGACCGGGGAGCTGTTTTTT.

This clone has just one count. The rearrangement uses TRBV20-1 and TRBJ1-1; D call uncertain. The CDR3 extends over 12 amino acids. Trimming stripped 6 bases from V and 6 bases from J, with 14 bases between. Germline values: CDR1 DFQATT, CDR2 SNEGSKA (reference sequence). CDR3 sequence (DNA): TGCAGTGCCAGCCCCTCCGTACCTGAAGCTTTCTTT. Translation: CSASPSVPEAFF.

V is TRBV11-2 and J is TRBJ2-1; 9 bases fit TRBD1. Germline V lookup: CDR1 SGHAT, CDR2 FQNNGV. This CDR3 spans 16 amino acids. Trimming took 0 bases from V and 7 from J; bases not matched to a gene: 7. CDR3 sequence: CASSLEPGTGKNEQFF. CDR3 nucleotide sequence: TGTGCCAGCAGCTTAGAGCCCGGGACAGGGAAGAATGAGCAGTTCTTC.